Below are 20 T cell receptor beta chains sequenced from a single sample in a study of regulatory T cells in long-lasting Graves disease. Sample time point: newly diagnosed GD, antithyroid drugs for less than 3 months. PBMC RNA was the source of the TCR library. Libraries of TCR beta came from iRepertoire HTBI primers plus Arm-PCR of CDR3 regions. TCRdb recomputed calls from the multiplex PCR reads with MiXCR, one row per CDR3 protein. The top ten hold about 24% of the sample, which has hundreds of thousands of distinct CDR3 sequences, about 14% seen once. Sequenced here: peripheral blood mononuclear cells (PBMCs), sampled at new diagnosis, from a patient treated with antithyroid drugs. These receptors all stem from a female donor with Graves disease.

Ten or more counts support this clonotype. The V and J genes are TRBV7-9 and TRBJ2-3; 9 bases are a match to TRBD2. The germline gives CDR1 SEHNR, CDR2 FQNEAQ (reference sequence). The CDR3 sequence is 19 residues long. V trimming: 2 bases; J trimming: 0 bases; junction bases outside the gene matches: 12. DNA of the CDR3: TGTGCCAGCAGCTTAAGAAGGACTAGCGTGGCCGTAAGCACAGATACGCAGTATTTT. Its translation: CASSLRRTSVAVSTDTQYF.

This clonotype has only a few counts. The rearrangement uses TRBV24-1 and TRBJ2-2; D call uncertain. This CDR3 comprises 16 residues. The germline V and J ends were trimmed by 3 bases and 0 bases, with 10 bases remaining between them. Germline CDR1 is KGHDR and CDR2 is SFDVKD. This CDR3 is CATSDPTASNTGELFF. The CDR3 DNA follows: TGTGCCACCAGTGATCCAACTGCTTCGAACACCGGGGAGCTGTTTTTT.

The chain employs TRBV20-1 and TRBJ2-1; D is uncertain. CDR3 length equals 14 residues. Germline V CDR1 and CDR2: DFQATT, SNEGSKA (reference sequence). V dropped 7 bases and J dropped 3 bases, with 16 bases sitting between them. The CDR3 DNA reads as TGCAGTGGCGTGACGGACCTAGGCTACAATGAGCAGTTCTTC. Translation gives CSGVTDLGYNEQFF.

The CDR3 DNA is TGTGCCAGCAAGGGTCGAGCAGCCCTGAACACTGAAGCTTTCTTT. It yields the protein CASKGRAALNTEAFF. The rearrangement uses TRBV27 and TRBJ1-1; D ambiguous. The CDR3 runs to 15 residues. From germline, CDR1 is MNHEY and CDR2 SMNVEV (reference sequence). V dropped 7 bases and J dropped 0 bases, with 15 bases sitting between them.

With regard to this clonotype: This clone may be a read error of a much larger clone one base away. The gene calls are TRBV27 and TRBJ2-7; TRBD1 agrees at 7 bases. The length of the CDR3 is 13 residues. Germline CDR1 reads MNHEY; CDR2 reads SMNVEV (reference sequence). The J segment lost 2 bases and the V segment lost 6 bases, leaving 4 bases of the junction unmatched. CDR3: CASRPDRTYEQYF. DNA for the CDR3: TGTGCCAGCAGACCGGACAGGACCTACGAGCAGTACTTC.

This clonotype was counted many times. The CDR3 is CASSNRGLAKNIQYF. The CDR3, as DNA: TGTGCCAGCTCCAACAGGGGCCTAGCCAAAAACATTCAGTACTTC. V and J are TRBV27 and TRBJ2-4; 7 bases are shared with TRBD1. V lost 8 bases and J lost 0; bases outside the gene matches: 7. CDR1 MNHEY and CDR2 SMNVEV come from the germline V gene (reference sequence). This CDR3 contains 15 residues.

This chain links TRBV4-1 with TRBJ2-1; weak D call: TRBD2 (6 bases). Per the germline V gene, CDR1 is MGHRA and CDR2 is YSYEKL. This CDR3 has 15 amino acids. V lost 1 base and J lost 8, with 15 bases in between. CDR3 coding DNA: TGCGCCAGCAGCCAAGCCCCCCCTAGCGAACATGAGCAGTTCTTC. As protein: CASSQAPPSEHEQFF.

This clonotype was seen repeatedly, ten times or more. The rearrangement uses TRBV7-2 and TRBJ2-3; perhaps TRBD2 as D (6 bases). This CDR3 has 14 amino acids. V was cut by 6 bases and J by 5 bases, with 15 bases left in between. Germline V gene sequence: CDR1 SGHTA, CDR2 FQGNSA. The CDR3 nucleotides read TGTGCCAGCAGACCGGCGGGCGGGGAAGATACGCAGTATTTT. Translation: CASRPAGGEDTQYF. The full variable domain, rest sourced from reference TRBV7-2 and TRBJ2-3, is GAGVSQSPSNKVTEKGKDVELRCDPISGHTALYWYRQSLGQGLEFLIYFQGNSAPDKSGLPSDRFSAERTGGSVSTLTIQRTQQEDSAVYLCASRPAGGEDTQYFGPGTRLTVL.

The chain has TRBV11-2 and TRBJ1-4, with D perhaps matching TRBD1 (6 bases). Trimming took off 5 bases at V and 8 bases at J, with 12 bases between the two ends. Germline CDR1 SGHAT, CDR2 FQNNGV. This CDR3 has 13 residues. Written as DNA, the CDR3 is TGTGCCAGCAGCAGTACAGGGTACGAAAAACTGTTTTTT. This encodes CASSSTGYEKLFF.

The V and J genes are TRBV5-1 and TRBJ1-2, with TRBD1 as a possible D gene (5 bases). The length of the CDR3 is 14 residues. Germline V CDR1 and CDR2: SGHRS, YFSETQ. V was cut by 5 bases and J by 6 bases, with 17 bases left in between. The CDR3 coding sequence is TGCGCCAGCAGGGGGGAGGCATCTACCGATGGCTACACCTTC. Its translation: CASRGEASTDGYTF.

This clonotype was counted at least ten times. This rearrangement joins TRBV6-1 to TRBJ1-1; D is ambiguous. CDR3 length equals 14 residues. Germline CDR1 reads MNHNS; CDR2 reads SASEGT. V lost 11 bases and J lost 4, with 20 bases in between. The CDR3 here is CASEPGRTSTEAFF. The CDR3 coding sequence is TGTGCCTCTGAACCAGGTCGGACCTCCACTGAAGCTTTCTTT.

V is TRBV5-4 and J is TRBJ1-2, with 7 bases that match TRBD1. CDR1 is SGHNT and CDR2 is YYREEE in the germline V gene (reference sequence). The CDR3 is made up of 15 amino acids. Trimming took 4 bases from V and 5 from J; bases not matched to a gene: 11. The CDR3 DNA reads TGTGCCAGCAGCGGCGCTGGGGACAGACTATATGGCTACACCTTC. Translation gives CASSGAGDRLYGYTF. Full variable domain (missing parts from reference TRBV5-4 and TRBJ1-2): ETGVTQSPTHLIKTRGQQVTLRCSSQSGHNTVSWYQQALGQGPQFIFQYYREEENGRGNFPPRFSGLQFPNYSSELNVNALELDDSALYLCASSGAGDRLYGYTFGSGTRLTVV.

This clonotype was detected many times. The CDR3 sequence is CASSFSDRVTGELFF. CDR3 nucleotides: TGCGCCAGCAGCTTTTCGGACCGGGTAACCGGGGAGCTGTTTTTT. The rearrangement links TRBV5-1 to TRBJ2-2, with unresolved D. V was pared by 2 bases and J by 5 bases, with 13 bases between. The CDR3 is made up of 15 amino acids. Germline-derived CDR1 and CDR2 are SGHRS and YFSETQ.

The chain uses TRBV19 and TRBJ1-6; 7 positions agree with TRBD1. The germline V gene has CDR1 LNHDA and CDR2 SQIVND (reference sequence). Trimming removed 8 bases from V and 7 bases from J; junction bases left unmatched: 8. The CDR3 is made up of 14 amino acids. The CDR3 region has the DNA TGTGCCAGTGGGGCGACAGGGCAAAATTCACCCCTCCACTTT. This translates into CASGATGQNSPLHF.

A note on this clonotype: A far more abundant clone sits one base away, making this likely a read error. V gene TRBV28 combines with J gene TRBJ2-3, with no clear D. The germline V gene encodes CDR1 MDHEN and CDR2 SYDVKM. The germline V and J ends were trimmed by 5 bases and 0 bases, with 6 bases remaining between them. The CDR3 consists of 13 residues. The CDR3, as DNA: TGTGCCAGCAGTGACGTCAGCACAGATACGCAGTATTTT. Its translation is CASSDVSTDTQYF.

The sample holds a few counts of this clonotype. The chain carries TRBV5-4 and TRBJ1-2; TRBD1 matches at 7 bases. The germline gives CDR1 SGHNT, CDR2 YYREEE (reference sequence). The CDR3 sequence is 14 residues long. V gave up 3 bases and J gave up 3 bases; unmatched junction bases: 5. CDR3: CASSYQTGYYGYTF. The CDR3 DNA follows: TGTGCCAGCAGCTACCAGACAGGGTACTATGGCTACACCTTC.

This clonotype showed up many times. The chain is built from TRBV13 and TRBJ2-3; D is perhaps TRBD1 or TRBD2 (5 bases each). Germline-derived CDR1 and CDR2 are PRHDT and FYEKMQ (reference sequence). The CDR3 is 13 amino acids. Trimming shortened V by 8 bases and J by 2 bases, and 11 bases separated the two germline ends. In DNA, the CDR3 is TGTGCCAGCGGGGACCAAGTCACAGATACGCAGTATTTT. Translated: CASGDQVTDTQYF.

This clonotype has at least ten counts. V and J are TRBV12-3 or TRBV12-4 and TRBJ1-2, with D perhaps TRBD1 (6 bases). V was pared by 1 base and J by 6 bases, with 21 bases between. The CDR3 sequence is 17 residues long. The CDR3 nucleotides read TGTGCCAGCAGTTTAGGGGGGCCTACCGCTTATGGGGATGGCTACACCTTC. Translated, it gives CASSLGGPTAYGDGYTF.

This clonotype was observed at least ten times. The chain uses TRBV12-3 or TRBV12-4 and TRBJ2-7; unclear D gene. Between the trimmed V and J ends, which lost 5 bases and 3 bases, there was a span of 14 bases. The CDR3 has 14 residues. The CDR3 DNA follows: TGTGCCAGCAGTCCCTCTCTGGCAAACTACGAGCAGTACTTC. Amino acids: CASSPSLANYEQYF.

The chain is built from TRBV9 and TRBJ2-7; D not resolved. V was trimmed by 0 bases and J by 5 bases, leaving 15 bases between them. The CDR3 length is 15 residues. Germline CDR1 reads SGDLS; CDR2 reads YYNGEE. CDR3 sequence (DNA): TGTGCCAGCAGCGTAGTGGACGGATCCCCAAACGAGCAGTACTTC. It yields the protein CASSVVDGSPNEQYF.